A single sample gave rise to the 5 T cell receptor beta chains below, sequenced in a study of cytomegalovirus exposure and HLA in healthy donors. Primers included in the PCR were 60 Vbeta and 13 Jbeta primers. Clones were read by immunoSEQ multiplex PCR, and TCRdb kept only the in-frame ones, dropping some. The sample features about 150,000 clones, with around 1.5% in its top ten. The specimen was PBMCs. The source is a woman in her fifties or sixties in good health and CMV-seronegative.

The chain couples TRBV25-1 to TRBJ1-2; 7 nucleotides agree with TRBD1. V lost 4 bases, J lost 4 bases, and 3 bases stayed unmatched. The germline V gene has CDR1 MGHDK and CDR2 SYGVNS. The CDR3 consists of 13 residues. CDR3 region: CASSVQGGYGYTF. The CDR3 DNA follows: TGTGCCAGCAGTGTGCAGGGGGGCTATGGCTACACCTTC.

This chain links TRBV18 with TRBJ1-6, with TRBD1 as a possible D gene (6 bases). CDR1 KGHSH and CDR2 LQKENI come from the germline V gene. The CDR3 has 16 amino acids. V lost 6 bases, J lost 7 bases, and 19 bases lay in between. The CDR3 sequence is CASSPLYAGENSPLHF. The CDR3 region has the DNA TGTGCCAGCTCCCCATTGTATGCAGGGGAAAATTCACCCCTCCACTTT.

The gene calls are TRBV19 and TRBJ2-5; possibly TRBD2 for D (6 bases). There are 14 residues in the CDR3. Germline V gene data show CDR1 as LNHDA and CDR2 as SQIVND (reference sequence). V dropped 7 bases and J dropped 1 base, with 13 bases sitting between them. CDR3 sequence: CASNPGLTQETQYF. The CDR3 region has the DNA TGTGCCAGTAACCCGGGACTCACCCAAGAGACCCAGTACTTC.

The chain is built from TRBV13 and TRBJ2-3; D is ambiguous. This CDR3 has 13 amino acids. The V end lost 7 bases, the J end lost 1 base, and 9 bases lay between the germline ends. From germline, CDR1 is PRHDT and CDR2 FYEKMQ (reference sequence). CDR3 residues: CASNKRGTDTQYF. The CDR3, as DNA: TGTGCCAGCAACAAACGGGGCACAGATACGCAGTATTTT.

The chain has TRBV28 and TRBJ2-5; 7 bases line up with TRBD1. Unmatched junction bases numbered 22, after V lost 7 bases and J lost 5 bases. Per germline, CDR1 MDHEN and CDR2 SYDVKM. There are 18 residues in the CDR3. The chain's CDR3 is CASIPGLRGQGVGETQYF. The CDR3, as DNA: TGTGCCAGCATTCCCGGGCTACGTGGGCAGGGGGTCGGGGAGACCCAGTACTTC. Full variable domain (remainder filled in from reference TRBV28 and TRBJ2-5): DVKVTQSSRYLVKRTGEKVFLECVQDMDHENMFWYRQDPGLGLRLIYFSYDVKMKEKGDIPEGYSVSREKKERFSLILESASTNQTSMYLCASIPGLRGQGVGETQYFGPGTRLLVL.